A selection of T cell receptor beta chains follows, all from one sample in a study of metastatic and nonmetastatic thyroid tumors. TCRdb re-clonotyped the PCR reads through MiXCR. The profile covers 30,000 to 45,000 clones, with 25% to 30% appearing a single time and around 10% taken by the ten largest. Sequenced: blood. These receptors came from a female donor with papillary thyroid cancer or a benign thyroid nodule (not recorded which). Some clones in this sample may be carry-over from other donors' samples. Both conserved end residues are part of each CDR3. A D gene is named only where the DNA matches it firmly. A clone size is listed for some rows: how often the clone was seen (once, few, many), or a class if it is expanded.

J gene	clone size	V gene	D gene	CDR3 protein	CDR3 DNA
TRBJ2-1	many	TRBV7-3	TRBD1	CASSLRTGDNNEQFF	TGTGCCAGCAGCTTAAGGACAGGGGATAACAATGAGCAGTTCTTC
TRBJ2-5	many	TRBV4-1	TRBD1	CASSPTPQGQETQYF	TGCGCCAGCAGCCCTACCCCACAGGGGCAAGAGACCCAGTACTTC
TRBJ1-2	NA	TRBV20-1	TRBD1	CSPQGADYGYTF	TGCAGTCCCCAGGGGGCGGACTATGGCTACACCTTC
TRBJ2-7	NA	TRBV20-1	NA	CSARDSRSVQYIYEQYF	TGCAGTGCTAGAGATTCGCGCTCGGTACAGTATATCTACGAGCAGTACTTC
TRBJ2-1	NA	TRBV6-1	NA	CASRIGYAVRYEQFF	TGTGCCAGCAGGATTGGGTATGCGGTCCGCTATGAGCAGTTCTTC
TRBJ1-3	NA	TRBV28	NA	CASSSLTGCGGNTIYF	TGTGCCAGCAGTTCCCTTACAGGGTGTGGTGGAAACACCATATATTTT
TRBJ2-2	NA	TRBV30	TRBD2	CAWSEREGFNGELFF	TGTGCCTGGAGCGAGCGGGAGGGATTCAACGGAGAGCTGTTTTTT
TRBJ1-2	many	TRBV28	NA	CASSVAGFNGYTF	TGTGCCAGCAGCGTCGCAGGGTTTAATGGCTACACCTTC
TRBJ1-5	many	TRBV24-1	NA	CATSESGGNQPQHF	TGTGCCACCAGTGAATCAGGGGGCAATCAGCCCCAGCATTTT
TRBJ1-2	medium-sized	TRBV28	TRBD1	CASSTGGDYGYTF	TGTGCCAGTTCCACAGGGGGCGATTATGGCTACACCTTC
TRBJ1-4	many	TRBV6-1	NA	CASSSAGNNEKLFF	TGTGCCAGCAGTTCCGCGGGGAATAATGAAAAACTGTTTTTT
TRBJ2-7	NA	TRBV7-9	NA	CASSAGGISVEQYF	TGTGCCAGCAGCGCAGGGGGGATATCAGTCGAGCAGTACTTC
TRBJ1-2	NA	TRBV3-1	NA	CASSQDLSGAAGYTF	TGTGCCAGCAGCCAAGACCTTTCAGGGGCGGCTGGCTATACCTTC
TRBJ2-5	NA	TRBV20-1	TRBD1	CSASLDRGPLETQYF	TGCAGTGCCTCTTTGGACAGGGGACCACTAGAGACCCAGTACTTC
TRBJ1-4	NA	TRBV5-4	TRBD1	CASRVQGADEKLFF	TGTGCCAGCAGAGTCCAGGGGGCGGACGAAAAACTGTTTTTT
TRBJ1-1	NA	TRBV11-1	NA	CASSLFSNTEAFF	TGTGCCAGCAGCTTATTTTCGAACACTGAAGCTTTCTTT
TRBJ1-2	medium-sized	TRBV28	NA	CASSLVNYGYTF	TGTGCCAGCAGTTTGGTAAACTATGGCTACACCTTC
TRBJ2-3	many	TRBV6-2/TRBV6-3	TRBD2	CASRPGLAGSPSTDTQYF	TGTGCCAGCAGACCAGGACTAGCGGGGTCTCCTAGCACAGATACGCAGTATTTT
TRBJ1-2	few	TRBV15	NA	CATTLDCPREGYTF	TGTGCCACCACCCTGGACTGTCCAAGGGAAGGCTACACCTTC
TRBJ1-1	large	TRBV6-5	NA	CASSYSGGDEAFF	TGTGCCAGCAGTTACTCTGGAGGGGATGAAGCTTTCTTT
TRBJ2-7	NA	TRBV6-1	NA	CASNGGSTHEQYF	TGTGCCAGCAACGGGGGAAGTACCCACGAGCAGTACTTC
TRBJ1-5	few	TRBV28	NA	CASSLSRDPRGYSNQPQHF	TGTGCCAGCAGTTTGTCCAGGGACCCGAGGGGTTATAGCAATCAGCCCCAGCATTTT
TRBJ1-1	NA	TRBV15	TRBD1	CATSRNLRQGARKAEAFF	TGTGCCACCAGCAGAAACCTTCGACAGGGGGCAAGAAAGGCTGAAGCTTTCTTT
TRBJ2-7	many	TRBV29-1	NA	CSARDTLAYEQYF	TGCAGCGCCAGGGACACCTTAGCCTACGAGCAGTACTTC
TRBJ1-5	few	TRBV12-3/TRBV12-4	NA	CASSFSWGAGQPQHF	TGTGCCAGCAGTTTTTCTTGGGGGGCTGGGCAGCCCCAGCATTTT
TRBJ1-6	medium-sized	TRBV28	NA	CASSLQEYNSPLHF	TGTGCCAGCAGTTTACAGGAATATAATTCACCCCTCCACTTT
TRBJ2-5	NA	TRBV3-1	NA	CASIQVLGVARAETQYF	TGTGCCAGCATCCAAGTTCTGGGGGTAGCGCGAGCGGAGACCCAGTACTTC
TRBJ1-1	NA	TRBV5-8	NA	CASSHRTEWNTEAFF	TGTGCCAGCAGCCACCGGACTGAGTGGAACACTGAAGCTTTCTTT
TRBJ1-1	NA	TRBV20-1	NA	CSAIGSLDSEAFF	TGCAGTGCTATAGGGAGTCTGGACTCTGAAGCTTTCTTT
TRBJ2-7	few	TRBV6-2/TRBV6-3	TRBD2	CASSSSTSGRSYEQYF	TGTGCCAGCAGTTCCTCGACTAGCGGGAGATCCTACGAGCAGTACTTC
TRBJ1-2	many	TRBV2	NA	CASSESLGHNYGYTF	TGTGCCAGCAGTGAAAGTCTAGGGCATAACTATGGCTACACCTTC
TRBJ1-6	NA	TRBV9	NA	CASSVGGSNNSPLHF	TGTGCCAGCAGCGTAGGTGGGTCCAATAATTCACCCCTCCACTTT
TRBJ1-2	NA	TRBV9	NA	CAATRDTNLHGYTF	TGTGCCGCGACACGGGACACCAATTTACATGGCTACACCTTC
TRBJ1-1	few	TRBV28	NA	CAWSTQGRAFF	TGTGCCTGGAGCACACAAGGGCGGGCTTTCTTT
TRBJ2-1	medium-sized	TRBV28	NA	CASSFGPGRYNEQFF	TGTGCCAGCAGTTTCGGTCCAGGTCGGTACAATGAGCAGTTCTTC
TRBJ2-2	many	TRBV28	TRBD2	CASRESGGPRGGELFF	TGTGCCAGCAGGGAAAGCGGGGGGCCCCGGGGCGGGGAGCTGTTTTTT
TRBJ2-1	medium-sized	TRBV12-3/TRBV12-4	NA	CASSAGALPYNEQFF	TGTGCCAGCAGTGCCGGGGCCTTGCCGTACAATGAGCAGTTCTTC
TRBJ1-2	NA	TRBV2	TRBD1	CASMSPGQAYGYTF	TGTGCCAGCATGTCACCGGGACAGGCCTATGGCTACACCTTC
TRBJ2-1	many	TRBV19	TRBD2	CASSDRLAGVGYNEQFF	TGTGCCAGTAGTGACCGACTAGCGGGAGTCGGGTACAATGAGCAGTTCTTC